The clone carrying this TCR beta chain was picked up a small number of times. In the authors' workflow: From reference gene primer amplification, estimates of nucleated cell counts were derived. This table comes from immunoSEQ multiplex PCR, and its TCRdb copy is limited to in-frame clones, with some not included. The V and J calls and the clone size are those of that table, but D and trimming were determined from the DNA. The data contain approximately 160,000 clones, over 80% of them singletons. The sample is drawn from a study of blood T cell repertoires in COVID-19. Study at large: Whether acute or convalescent, the COVID-19 samples came from the United States, Italy and Spain. The analysed material was cDNA or gDNA that came from T cells, B-cell-depleted T cells, or PBMCs.

The specimen was peripheral blood. The TCR originated in a woman aged 80 or over with active or convalescent COVID-19.

This CDR3 is CASSYLPDSGNTIYF. DNA for the CDR3: TGTGCCAGCAGTTACCTACCTGACTCTGGAAACACCATATATTTT. The chain couples TRBV6-5 to TRBJ1-3; D unresolved. This CDR3 comprises 15 residues. The germline gives CDR1 MNHEY, CDR2 SVGAGI. V gave up 2 bases and J gave up 0 bases, with 8 bases separating them.